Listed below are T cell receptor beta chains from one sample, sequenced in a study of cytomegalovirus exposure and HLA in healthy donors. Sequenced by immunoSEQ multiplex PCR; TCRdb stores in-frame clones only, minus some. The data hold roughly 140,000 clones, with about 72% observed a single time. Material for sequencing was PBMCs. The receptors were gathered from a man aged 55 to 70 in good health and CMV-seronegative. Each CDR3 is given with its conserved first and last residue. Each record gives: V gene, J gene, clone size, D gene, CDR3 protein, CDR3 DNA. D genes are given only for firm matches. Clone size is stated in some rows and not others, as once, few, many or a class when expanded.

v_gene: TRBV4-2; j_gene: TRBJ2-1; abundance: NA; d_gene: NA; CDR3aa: CASSLRGGWIDEQFF; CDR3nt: TGTGCCAGCAGCCTGCGCGGAGGTTGGATCGATGAGCAGTTCTTC
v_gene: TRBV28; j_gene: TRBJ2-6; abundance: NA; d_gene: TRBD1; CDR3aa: CASSKQGSGANVLTF; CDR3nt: TGTGCCAGCAGCAAACAGGGGTCTGGGGCCAACGTCCTGACTTTC
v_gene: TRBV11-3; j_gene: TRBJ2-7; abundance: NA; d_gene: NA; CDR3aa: CASSFGPSYEQYF; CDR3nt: TGTGCCAGCAGCTTTGGGCCCTCCTACGAGCAGTACTTC
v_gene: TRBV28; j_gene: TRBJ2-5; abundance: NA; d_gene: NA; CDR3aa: CASSSGGALGETQYF; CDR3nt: TGTGCCAGCAGTTCTGGAGGGGCCCTAGGAGAGACCCAGTACTTC
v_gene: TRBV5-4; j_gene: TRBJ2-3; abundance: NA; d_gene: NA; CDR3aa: CASSDLRGFGADTQYF; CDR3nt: TGTGCCAGCAGCGACCTCCGGGGGTTCGGGGCAGATACGCAGTATTTT
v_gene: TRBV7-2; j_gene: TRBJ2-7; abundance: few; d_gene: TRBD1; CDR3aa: CASSLVGQGYEQYF; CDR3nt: TGTGCCAGCAGCTTAGTGGGACAGGGGTACGAGCAGTACTTC
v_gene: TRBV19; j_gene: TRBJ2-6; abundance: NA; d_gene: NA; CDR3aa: CASSIGGSGANVLTF; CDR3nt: TGTGCCAGTAGTATAGGAGGCTCTGGGGCCAACGTCCTGACTTTC
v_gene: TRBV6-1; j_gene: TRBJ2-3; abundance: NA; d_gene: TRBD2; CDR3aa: CASSEEAEGLVRQYF; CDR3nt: TGTGCCAGCAGTGAAGAGGCGGAGGGACTAGTTCGGCAGTATTTT
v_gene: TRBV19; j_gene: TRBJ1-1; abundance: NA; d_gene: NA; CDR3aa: CASSITRGANTEAFF; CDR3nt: TGTGCCAGTAGTATAACTCGAGGCGCAAACACTGAAGCTTTCTTT
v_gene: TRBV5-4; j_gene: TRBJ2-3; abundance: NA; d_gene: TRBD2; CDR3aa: CASSRIAGDLDTQYF; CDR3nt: TGTGCCAGCAGCAGGATAGCGGGAGATTTAGATACGCAGTATTTT
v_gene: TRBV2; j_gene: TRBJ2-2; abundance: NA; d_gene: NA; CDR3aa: CASSELGQGTGELFF; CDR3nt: TGTGCCAGCAGTGAATTGGGACAAGGCACCGGGGAGCTGTTTTTT
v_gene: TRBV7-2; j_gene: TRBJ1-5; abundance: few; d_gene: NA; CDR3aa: CASSLEGGGSNQPQHF; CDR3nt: TGTGCCAGCAGCTTAGAGGGAGGAGGGAGCAATCAGCCCCAGCATTTT
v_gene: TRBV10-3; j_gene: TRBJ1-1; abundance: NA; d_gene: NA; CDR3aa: CAISAPGTEAFF; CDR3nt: TGTGCCATCAGTGCACCGGGGACTGAAGCTTTCTTT
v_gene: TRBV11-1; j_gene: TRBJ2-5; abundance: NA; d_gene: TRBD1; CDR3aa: CASSLTYRGFQETQYF; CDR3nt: TGTGCCAGCAGCTTGACCTACAGGGGATTCCAAGAGACCCAGTACTTC
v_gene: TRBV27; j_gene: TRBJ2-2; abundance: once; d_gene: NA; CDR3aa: CASRWGGLAGELFF; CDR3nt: TGTGCCAGCAGGTGGGGGGGGCTGGCCGGGGAGCTGTTTTTT
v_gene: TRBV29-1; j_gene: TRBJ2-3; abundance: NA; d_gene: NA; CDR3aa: CSSDSGSTDTQYF; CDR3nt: TGCAGCTCTGATAGCGGTAGCACAGATACGCAGTATTTT
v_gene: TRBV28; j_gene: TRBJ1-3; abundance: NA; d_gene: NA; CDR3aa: CASSFQGENTIYF; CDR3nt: TGTGCCAGCAGTTTTCAAGGAGAAAACACCATATATTTT
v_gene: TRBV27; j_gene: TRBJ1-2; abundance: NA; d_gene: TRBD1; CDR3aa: CASSFKGQEANYGYTF; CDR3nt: TGTGCCAGCAGTTTTAAGGGACAGGAGGCTAACTATGGCTACACCTTC
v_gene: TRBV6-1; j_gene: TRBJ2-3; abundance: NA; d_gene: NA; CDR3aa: CASSDILGPDTQYF; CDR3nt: TGTGCCAGCAGTGATATACTAGGACCAGATACGCAGTATTTT
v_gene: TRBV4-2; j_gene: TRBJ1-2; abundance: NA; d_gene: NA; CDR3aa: CASSQGNAQVGYAF; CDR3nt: TGTGCCAGCAGCCAAGGAAATGCCCAGGTCGGCTACGCCTTC
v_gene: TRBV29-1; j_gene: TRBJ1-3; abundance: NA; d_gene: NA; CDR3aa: CSAQGAAHPNTIYF; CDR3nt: TGCAGCGCCCAAGGGGCAGCTCATCCAAACACCATATATTTT
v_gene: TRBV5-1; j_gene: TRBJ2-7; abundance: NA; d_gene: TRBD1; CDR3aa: CASSPGDRETYEQYF; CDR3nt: TGCGCCAGCAGCCCAGGGGACAGGGAAACCTACGAGCAGTACTTC
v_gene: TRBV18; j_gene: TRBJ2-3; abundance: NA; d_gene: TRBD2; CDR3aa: CASSLLAGGVTDTQYF; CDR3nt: TGTGCCAGCTCACTGTTAGCGGGAGGTGTGACAGATACGCAGTATTTT
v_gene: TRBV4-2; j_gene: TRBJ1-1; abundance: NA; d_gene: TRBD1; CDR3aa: CASSQGEGGQTEAFF; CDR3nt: TGTGCCAGCAGCCAAGGGGAAGGGGGCCAAACTGAAGCTTTCTTT
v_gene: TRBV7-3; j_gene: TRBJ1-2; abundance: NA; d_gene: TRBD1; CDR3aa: CASSVQGSIYGYTF; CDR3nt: TGTGCCAGCAGCGTACAGGGGTCAATCTATGGCTACACCTTC
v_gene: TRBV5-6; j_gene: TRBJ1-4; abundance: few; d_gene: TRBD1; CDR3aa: CASSIEQGATNEKLFF; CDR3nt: TGTGCCAGCAGCATCGAACAGGGGGCAACTAATGAAAAACTGTTTTTT
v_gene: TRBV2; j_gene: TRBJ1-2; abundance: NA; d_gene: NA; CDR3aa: CASSRLSDGYTF; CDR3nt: TGTGCCAGCAGTCGACTCTCGGATGGCTACACCTTC
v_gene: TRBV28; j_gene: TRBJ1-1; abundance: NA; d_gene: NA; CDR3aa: CASSYTNTEAFF; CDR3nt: TGTGCCAGCAGTTACACGAACACTGAAGCTTTCTTT
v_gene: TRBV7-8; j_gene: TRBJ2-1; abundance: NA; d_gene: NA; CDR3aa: CASSPLDEQFF; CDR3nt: TGTGCCAGCAGCCCACTGGATGAGCAGTTCTTC